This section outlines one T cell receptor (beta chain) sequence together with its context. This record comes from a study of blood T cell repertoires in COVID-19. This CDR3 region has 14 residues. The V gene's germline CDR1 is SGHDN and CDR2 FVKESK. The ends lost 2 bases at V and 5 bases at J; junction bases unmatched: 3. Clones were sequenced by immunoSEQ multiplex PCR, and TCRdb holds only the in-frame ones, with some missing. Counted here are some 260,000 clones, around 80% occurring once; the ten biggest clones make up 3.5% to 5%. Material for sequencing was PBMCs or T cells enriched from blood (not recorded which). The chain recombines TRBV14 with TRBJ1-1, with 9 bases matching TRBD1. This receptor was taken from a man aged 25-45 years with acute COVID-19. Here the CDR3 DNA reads TGTGCCAGCAGCCAAACCGGGACAGGGACTGAAGCTTTCTTT. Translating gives CASSQTGTGTEAFF.